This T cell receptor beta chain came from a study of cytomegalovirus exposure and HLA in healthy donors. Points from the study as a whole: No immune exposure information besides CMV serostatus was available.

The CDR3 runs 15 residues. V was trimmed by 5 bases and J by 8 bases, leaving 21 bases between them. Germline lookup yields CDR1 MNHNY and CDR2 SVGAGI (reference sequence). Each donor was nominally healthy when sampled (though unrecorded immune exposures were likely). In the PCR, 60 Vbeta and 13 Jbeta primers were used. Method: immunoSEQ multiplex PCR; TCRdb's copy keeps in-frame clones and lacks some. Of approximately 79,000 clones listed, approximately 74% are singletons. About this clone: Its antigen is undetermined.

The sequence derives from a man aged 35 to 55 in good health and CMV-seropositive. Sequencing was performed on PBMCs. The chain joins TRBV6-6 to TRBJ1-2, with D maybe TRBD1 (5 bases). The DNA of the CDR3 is TGTGCCAGCAGTCCTGCAGGGTCCCCCTTTGAAGGCTACACCTTC. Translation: CASSPAGSPFEGYTF.